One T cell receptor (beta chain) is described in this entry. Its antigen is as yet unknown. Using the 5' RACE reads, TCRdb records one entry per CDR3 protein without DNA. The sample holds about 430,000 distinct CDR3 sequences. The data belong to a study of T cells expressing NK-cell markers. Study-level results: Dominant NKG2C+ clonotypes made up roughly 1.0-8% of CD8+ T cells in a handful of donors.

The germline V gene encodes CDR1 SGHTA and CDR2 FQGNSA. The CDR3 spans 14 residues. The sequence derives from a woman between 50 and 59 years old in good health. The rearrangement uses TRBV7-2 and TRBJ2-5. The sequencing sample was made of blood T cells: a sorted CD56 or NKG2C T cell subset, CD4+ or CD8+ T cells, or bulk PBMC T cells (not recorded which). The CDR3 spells CASSPFQAEETQYF.